This passage covers 17 T cell receptor beta chains from one sample sequenced in a study of blood T cell repertoires in COVID-19. TCRdb keeps only in-frame clones here, not all; method: immunoSEQ multiplex PCR. Among 310,000 or so clones listed, about nine tenths were seen once. Sequencing input: PBMCs or T cells enriched from blood (not recorded which). The receptors come from a woman under 30 who had recovered from COVID-19.

The genes are TRBV6-2 or TRBV6-3 and TRBJ2-3, with TRBD2 matching 8 bases. Germline V gene data show CDR1 as MNHEY and CDR2 as SVGEGT. V shed 6 bases, J shed 5 bases, and the junction held 7 bases outside the gene matches. The CDR3 has 14 amino acids. The CDR3: CASSQSGGQDTQYF. The DNA for the CDR3 is TGTGCCAGCAGCCAATCGGGGGGGCAAGATACGCAGTATTTT.

The rearrangement joins TRBV5-1 to TRBJ1-1, with a weak D call TRBD1 (6 bases). Per germline, CDR1 SGHRS and CDR2 YFSETQ. The V gene lost 0 bases and the J gene lost 6 bases, with 12 bases spanning the gap. The CDR3 extends over 14 amino acids. CDR3: CASSLVDRWAEAFF. The DNA of the CDR3 is TGCGCCAGCAGCTTGGTAGACAGGTGGGCTGAAGCTTTCTTT.

This clone was recorded only once. The gene calls are TRBV18 and TRBJ2-1; maybe TRBD2 (5 bases). CDR1 is KGHSH and CDR2 is LQKENI in the germline V gene. The CDR3 runs to 17 residues. Trimming removed 2 bases at V and 6 bases at J, with 20 bases between. CDR3 in amino acids: CASSPRRGRGAGNEQFF. In DNA form, the CDR3 reads TGTGCCAGCTCACCAAGGAGAGGACGGGGAGCAGGCAATGAGCAGTTCTTC.

This clone appeared a few times. The V and J genes are TRBV5-4 and TRBJ2-1, with D possibly TRBD1 on 6 matching bases. The CDR3 extends over 15 amino acids. V was clipped by 4 bases and J by 4 bases, with 15 bases between them. The V gene's germline CDR1 is SGHNT and CDR2 YYREEE (reference sequence). The CDR3 sequence is CASSRRQAQYNEQFF. In DNA form, the CDR3 reads TGTGCCAGCAGCCGGAGACAGGCCCAGTACAATGAGCAGTTCTTC.

V and J are TRBV27 and TRBJ2-1; possible D gene TRBD1, 6 bases. Germline CDR1 MNHEY, CDR2 SMNVEV (reference sequence). Trimming removed 5 bases at V and 8 bases at J, with 10 bases between. This CDR3 has 12 amino acids. The CDR3 spells CASSIRGYEQFF. CDR3 coding DNA: TGTGCCAGCAGTATCAGGGGCTATGAGCAGTTCTTC.

This clone was detected only once. CDR3 amino acids: CASSPTGQNTEAFF. The CDR3, as DNA: TGTGCCAGCAGCCCAACGGGACAAAACACTGAAGCTTTCTTT. The chain joins TRBV9 to TRBJ1-1; TRBD1 might be the D (6 bases). Per germline, CDR1 SGDLS and CDR2 YYNGEE. The CDR3 has 14 residues. The germline V and J ends were trimmed by 4 bases and 2 bases, with 12 bases remaining between them.

This chain joins TRBV7-2 and TRBJ2-6, with TRBD1 as a possible D gene (6 bases). In germline, CDR1 is SGHTA, CDR2 FQGNSA. This CDR3 region has 16 residues. V gave up 5 bases and J gave up 3 bases, with 14 bases separating them. Here the CDR3 reads CASSISTGSGANVLTF. In DNA, the CDR3 is TGTGCCAGCAGCATTAGCACAGGGAGTGGGGCCAACGTCCTGACTTTC.

V usage is TRBV19 and J usage is TRBJ1-2; D is undetermined. There are 14 residues in the CDR3. Per the germline V gene, CDR1 is LNHDA and CDR2 is SQIVND (reference sequence). V was clipped by 6 bases and J by 8 bases, with 19 bases between them. CDR3 DNA: TGTGCCAGTAGGGGTAGAGAGGCCGGAGAGGGCTACACCTTC. Amino acids: CASRGREAGEGYTF.

The V and J genes are TRBV12-3 or TRBV12-4 and TRBJ1-2, with 7 bases matching TRBD1. Losses at the gene ends were 6 bases for V and 7 bases for J; bases not matched to a gene: 2. CDR3 length: 11 amino acids. The CDR3 coding sequence is TGTGCCAGCAGACGGGACAGTGGCTACACCTTC. Protein sequence: CASRRDSGYTF.

This chain links TRBV2 with TRBJ2-1, with TRBD2 matching over 9 bases. The CDR3 has 15 amino acids. The J segment lost 3 bases and the V segment lost 4 bases, leaving 4 bases of the junction unmatched. Germline lookup yields CDR1 SNHLY and CDR2 FYNNEI. DNA of the CDR3: TGTGCCAGCAGTGGTCGGCGGGGGGGCTACAATGAGCAGTTCTTC. This sequence encodes CASSGRRGGYNEQFF.

The CDR3 is CASSPQGAHQPQHF. The DNA of the CDR3 is TGTGCCAGCAGTCCACAGGGGGCGCATCAGCCCCAGCATTTT. This chain uses TRBV6-6 with TRBJ1-5; 9 nucleotides line up with TRBD1. After removal of 5 bases from V and 5 bases from J, the junction contained 4 bases not matched to a gene. This CDR3 is built from 14 residues. Germline V gene sequence: CDR1 MNHNY, CDR2 SVGAGI (reference sequence).

This clone showed up just a few times. V usage is TRBV20-1 and J usage is TRBJ2-7; D ambiguous. There are 11 residues in the CDR3. V gave up 0 bases and J gave up 9 bases, with 9 bases separating them. Germline V lookup: CDR1 DFQATT, CDR2 SNEGSKA (reference sequence). The chain's CDR3 is CSARDRRAQYF. Here the CDR3 DNA reads TGCAGTGCTAGAGATCGGAGAGCGCAGTACTTC.

This clone has a single count. The chain combines TRBV12-3 or TRBV12-4 with TRBJ1-1; D is uncertain. V was cut by 6 bases and J by 1 base, with 9 bases left in between. CDR3 length equals 13 residues. CDR3 residues: CASSSHRNTEAFF. The DNA for the CDR3 is TGTGCCAGCAGCAGTCACCGGAACACTGAAGCTTTCTTT.

This chain uses TRBV28 with TRBJ1-5, with D tentatively TRBD1 (5 bases). The CDR3 length is 13 residues. Germline CDR1 is MDHEN and CDR2 is SYDVKM. The V end was cut by 9 bases, the J end by 4 bases, with 13 bases between. CDR3 in amino acids: CASRGYGNQPQHF. The DNA for the CDR3 is TGTGCCAGTAGGGGATACGGAAATCAGCCCCAGCATTTT.

This rearrangement joins TRBV23-1 to TRBJ2-3; the D gene is possibly TRBD1 (6 bases). TRBV23-1 is annotated as an ORF whose role is uncertain. Trimming took off 4 bases at V and 4 bases at J, with 15 bases between the two ends. The CDR3 runs to 15 residues. The CDR3 DNA follows: TGCGCCAGCAGTCGGTGGGATAAGGGGGCAGATACGCAGTATTTT. Its protein product is CASSRWDKGADTQYF.

This clone has only a few counts. The chain carries TRBV5-8 and TRBJ1-2; D is undetermined. The germline V and J ends were trimmed by 3 bases and 4 bases, with 16 bases remaining between them. There are 15 residues in the CDR3. Germline V lookup: CDR1 SGHTS, CDR2 YDEGEE. The CDR3 DNA sequence: TGTGCCAGCAGCTCAGACCGGACGAGGGTCTATGGCTACACCTTC. It yields the protein CASSSDRTRVYGYTF.

V is TRBV10-3 and J is TRBJ2-7, with D possibly TRBD2 on 5 matching bases. This CDR3 has 13 residues. V lost 8 bases and J lost 4, with 15 bases in between. Germline V gene lookup returns CDR1 ENHRY and CDR2 SYGVKD. The CDR3 is CAIGESLLYEQYF. The CDR3 region has the DNA TGTGCCATCGGGGAGAGTCTCCTGTACGAGCAGTACTTC.